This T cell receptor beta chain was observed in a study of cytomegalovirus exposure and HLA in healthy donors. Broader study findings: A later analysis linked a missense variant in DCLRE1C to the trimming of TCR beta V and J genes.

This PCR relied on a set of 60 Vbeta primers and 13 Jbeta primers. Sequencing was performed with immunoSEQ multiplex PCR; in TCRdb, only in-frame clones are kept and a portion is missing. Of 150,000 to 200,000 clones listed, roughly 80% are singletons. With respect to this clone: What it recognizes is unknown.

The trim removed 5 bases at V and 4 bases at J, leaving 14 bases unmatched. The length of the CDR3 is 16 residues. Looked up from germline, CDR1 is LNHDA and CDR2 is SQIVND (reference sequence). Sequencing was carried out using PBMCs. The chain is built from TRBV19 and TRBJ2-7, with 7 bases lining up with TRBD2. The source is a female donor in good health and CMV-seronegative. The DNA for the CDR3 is TGTGCCAGTAGTTCCTTTCAGGGCGGGAGAGCATACGAGCAGTACTTC. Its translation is CASSSFQGGRAYEQYF. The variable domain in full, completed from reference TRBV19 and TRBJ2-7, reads DGGITQSPKYLFRKEGQNVTLSCEQNLNHDAMYWYRQDPGQGLRLIYYSQIVNDFQKGDIAEGYSVSREKKESFPLTVTSAQKNPTAFYLCASSSFQGGRAYEQYFGPGTRLTVT.